Below, 29 T cell receptor beta chains from the same sample are listed, as sequenced in a study of blood T cell repertoires in COVID-19. Sequencing used immunoSEQ multiplex PCR; TCRdb keeps in-frame clones, though not all of them. The repertoire holds 59,000 or so clones, with under 90% as singletons. Material: peripheral blood. Receptors originate from a woman of 80 years or more with active or convalescent COVID-19.

V usage is TRBV7-9 and J usage is TRBJ1-1; 9 bases fit TRBD1. The CDR3 runs 17 residues. Germline CDR1 SEHNR, CDR2 FQNEAQ (reference sequence). Trimming took 1 base from V and 1 from J; bases not matched to a gene: 7. Here the CDR3 DNA reads TGTGCCAGCAGCTTAGATCCGGGACAGGGCGGGAACACTGAAGCTTTCTTT. The encoded protein is CASSLDPGQGGNTEAFF.

CDR3 nucleotides: TGTGCCAGCAGCGTAGATAGGACTAGCAACTCCTATGAGCAGTTCTTC. Protein: CASSVDRTSNSYEQFF. The chain employs TRBV9 and TRBJ2-1, with TRBD2 matching over 8 bases. Trimming at V came to 0 bases and at J to 8 bases, leaving 10 bases not matched to a gene. There are 16 residues in the CDR3. Germline values: CDR1 SGDLS, CDR2 YYNGEE.

The gene calls are TRBV18 and TRBJ2-1; maybe TRBD1 (6 bases). Germline-derived CDR1 and CDR2 are KGHSH and LQKENI. The CDR3 is 15 amino acids. Between the trimmed V and J ends, which lost 6 bases and 3 bases, there was a span of 15 bases. The CDR3 sequence is CASSLQGHNYNEQFF. The CDR3 nucleotides read TGTGCCAGCTCGCTACAGGGACATAACTACAATGAGCAGTTCTTC.

The rearrangement links TRBV11-3 to TRBJ2-7; TRBD1 might be the D (5 bases). Looked up from germline, CDR1 is SGHNT and CDR2 is YENEEA. Trimming left V 5 bases short and J 0 bases short, with 11 bases between. The CDR3 sequence is 14 residues long. The CDR3 reads CASSPDRASYEQYF. CDR3 nucleotide sequence: TGTGCCAGCAGCCCAGACAGAGCCTCCTACGAGCAGTACTTC.

V is TRBV9 and J is TRBJ2-5, with D tentatively TRBD1 (5 bases). The CDR3 is made up of 15 amino acids. With 0 bases removed from V and 5 bases from J, the gap between germline ends came to 14 bases. Looked up from germline, CDR1 is SGDLS and CDR2 is YYNGEE. CDR3 in amino acids: CASSVGASKGETQYF. The CDR3 DNA reads TGTGCCAGCAGCGTAGGGGCATCAAAGGGGGAGACCCAGTACTTC.

This clone was counted once. The chain links TRBV5-1 to TRBJ1-1, with 7 bases lining up with TRBD1. In germline, CDR1 is SGHRS, CDR2 YFSETQ. V dropped 0 bases and J dropped 2; count of bases not matched to a gene: 4. The CDR3 is 15 residues long. CDR3 protein: CASSLGTGINTEAFF. For the CDR3, the DNA is TGCGCCAGCAGCTTGGGGACAGGTATAAACACTGAAGCTTTCTTT.

This chain uses TRBV21-1 with TRBJ2-3; the D call of TRBD2 is as the table states it, not checked on the DNA. TRBV21-1 is a pseudogene locus. The CDR3 contains 20 residues. The DNA for the CDR3 is TGTGCCAGCAGCAAAAAGACAAGGGAAGGGGAGCGGGGGGCCACAGATACGCAGTATTTT. Its protein product is CASSKKTREGERGATDTQYF.

V is TRBV7-8 and J is TRBJ1-4; the D gene is possibly TRBD1 (6 bases). CDR1 and CDR2 from the germline V gene are SGHVS and FQNEAQ. The CDR3 covers 16 residues. Trimming left V 5 bases short and J 5 bases short, with 18 bases between. The chain's CDR3 is CASSPEVVQGNEKLFF. The CDR3 nucleotides read TGTGCCAGCAGCCCAGAGGTTGTGCAGGGGAATGAAAAACTGTTTTTT.

The genes are TRBV2 and TRBJ2-7; D remains ambiguous. CDR1 is SNHLY and CDR2 is FYNNEI in the germline V gene. The CDR3 length is 11 residues. V lost 7 bases, J lost 3 bases, and 7 bases lay in between. CDR3 nucleotide sequence: TGTGCCAGCATGTTAGTCTACGAGCAGTACTTC. This sequence encodes CASMLVYEQYF. Full variable domain (outside the CDR3, taken from reference TRBV2 and TRBJ2-7): EPEVTQTPSHQVTQMGQEVILRCVPISNHLYFYWYRQILGQKVEFLVSFYNNEISEKSEIFDDQFSVERPDGSNFTLKIRSTKLEDSAMYFCASMLVYEQYFGPGTRLTVT.

V and J are TRBV2 and TRBJ1-5; D is perhaps TRBD1 (6 bases). V shed 4 bases and J shed 0 bases, with 10 bases lying between them. The CDR3 extends over 15 amino acids. CDR1 is SNHLY and CDR2 is FYNNEI in the germline V gene. The CDR3 sequence: CASSADSGSNQPQHF. Here the CDR3 DNA reads TGTGCCAGCAGTGCGGACAGCGGTAGCAATCAGCCCCAGCATTTT.

The chain uses TRBV6-5 and TRBJ1-1, with a tentative D call TRBD1 (5 bases). V lost 8 bases to trimming and J lost 4 bases, with 8 bases between them. This CDR3 has 11 amino acids. CDR1 MNHEY and CDR2 SVGAGI come from the germline V gene. CDR3: CASRQGTEAFF. As DNA, the CDR3 is TGTGCCAGCCGTCAGGGCACTGAAGCTTTCTTT.

V gene TRBV10-3 combines with J gene TRBJ1-4, with TRBD1 matching over 7 bases. The CDR3 runs 13 residues. Losses at the gene ends were 8 bases for V and 8 bases for J; bases not matched to a gene: 8. Per germline, CDR1 ENHRY and CDR2 SYGVKD. This CDR3 is CAISTGLGEKLFF. As DNA, the CDR3 is TGTGCCATCTCGACAGGGCTTGGGGAAAAACTGTTTTTT.

This chain connects TRBV14 to TRBJ2-1; TRBD2 matches at 7 bases. The CDR3 has 15 residues. The germline gives CDR1 SGHDN, CDR2 FVKESK. With V trimmed by 1 base and J by 7 bases, 7 bases remained unmatched. The CDR3 DNA is TGTGCCAGCAGCCAAGGGCTAGCGGTGGAAAATGAGCAGTTCTTC. Translated, it gives CASSQGLAVENEQFF. The complete variable domain, with remaining parts taken from reference TRBV14 and TRBJ2-1, reads EAGVTQFPSHSVIEKGQTVTLRCDPISGHDNLYWYRRVMGKEIKFLLHFVKESKQDESGMPNNRFLAERTGGTYSTLKVQPAELEDSGVYFCASSQGLAVENEQFFGPGTRLTVL.

In DNA form, the CDR3 reads TGTGCCAGCAGCCAGGGACAGTATCAGCCCCAGCATTTT. This sequence encodes CASSQGQYQPQHF. The J gene is TRBJ1-5, the V gene TRBV7-2; TRBD1 matches at 7 bases. J lost 5 bases, V lost 5 bases, and 3 bases had no gene match. The CDR3 sequence is 13 residues long. Germline V gene lookup returns CDR1 SGHTA and CDR2 FQGNSA.

This clone was observed a handful of times. This chain links TRBV11-2 with TRBJ1-6; 12 bases match TRBD1. Germline assignment: CDR1 SGHAT and CDR2 FQNNGV. Germline trimming cut 4 bases from V and 9 bases from J; bases unmatched to any gene: 10. CDR3 length: 17 amino acids. CDR3 in DNA: TGTGCCAGCAGCTCGGACCCGGGACAGGGGGCAATTTCACCCCTCCACTTT. This codes for CASSSDPGQGAISPLHF.

The rearrangement links TRBV10-3 to TRBJ1-2, with TRBD1 matching 7 bases. CDR3 length equals 16 residues. V was pared by 3 bases and J by 1 base, with 8 bases of the junction left unmatched. Germline V gene data show CDR1 as ENHRY and CDR2 as SYGVKD. CDR3 region: CAISDPEGQINYGYTF. CDR3 sequence (DNA): TGTGCCATCAGTGATCCAGAGGGACAGATTAACTATGGCTACACCTTC.

Comments on this clone: This specimen includes other DNA sequences encoding the same CDR3. The chain couples TRBV5-1 to TRBJ1-5; 11 bases agree with TRBD1. Germline V gene data show CDR1 as SGHRS and CDR2 as YFSETQ. V was clipped by 0 bases and J by 4 bases; unmatched bases: 6. The CDR3 is made up of 17 amino acids. The CDR3, as DNA: TGCGCCAGCAGCTTGGATGGACAGGGGGCCATAAATCAGCCCCAGCATTTT. It encodes CASSLDGQGAINQPQHF. The variable domain in full, completed from reference TRBV5-1 and TRBJ1-5, reads KAGVTQTPRYLIKTRGQQVTLSCSPISGHRSVSWYQQTPGQGLQFLFEYFSETQRNKGNFPGRFSGRQFSNSRSEMNVSTLELGDSALYLCASSLDGQGAINQPQHFGDGTRLSIL.

There are a few counts of this clone. At one of its ends the junction is not consistent with the germline gene, which may arise from a read error. The chain combines TRBV6-1 with TRBJ2-7, with a weak D call TRBD2 (6 bases). This CDR3 has 14 amino acids. CDR1 is MNHNS, CDR2 SASEGT, per germline. CDR3 protein: CASGETTSSYEQYF. CDR3 nucleotide sequence: TGTGCCAGCGGTGAAACGACTAGCTCCTACGAGCAGTACTTC.

This clone has a handful of counts. The chain carries TRBV10-3 and TRBJ1-6; 9 bases fit TRBD1. Germline trimming cut 6 bases from V and 0 bases from J; bases unmatched to any gene: 3. The CDR3 is 16 residues long. Per the germline V gene, CDR1 is ENHRY and CDR2 is SYGVKD. Here the CDR3 reads CAIRGTGSSYNSPLHF. The CDR3 nucleotides read TGTGCCATCAGGGGGACAGGGAGCTCCTATAATTCACCCCTCCACTTT.

This clone was seen a single time. The chain combines TRBV7-2 with TRBJ1-1, with a tentative D call TRBD1 (5 bases). The CDR3 is 16 amino acids. Germline CDR1 reads SGHTA; CDR2 reads FQGNSA. Trimming pared 2 bases from V and 6 bases from J, leaving 19 bases between. The CDR3 DNA is TGTGCCAGCAGCTTATGGTGGGGCCTTTCTTTCCCTGAAGCTTTCTTT. Encoded protein: CASSLWWGLSFPEAFF.

The V call is TRBV7-9, the J call TRBJ2-7; D possibly corresponds to TRBD1 (5 bases). Trimming pared 6 bases from V and 3 bases from J, leaving 9 bases between. The germline CDR1 and CDR2 sequences are SEHNR and FQNEAQ (reference sequence). The CDR3 has 12 amino acids. The chain's CDR3 is CASSSDIYEQYF. The CDR3 bases are TGTGCCAGCAGTTCGGACATCTACGAGCAGTACTTC. The full variable domain, with the rest looked up from reference TRBV7-9 and TRBJ2-7, is DTGVSQNPRHKITKRGQNVTFRCDPISEHNRLYWYRQTLGQGPEFLTYFQNEAQLEKSRLLSDRFSAERPKGSFSTLEIQRTEQGDSAMYLCASSSDIYEQYFGPGTRLTVT.

V gene TRBV7-9 combines with J gene TRBJ1-6, with D uncertain. V was pared by 5 bases and J by 3 bases, with 14 bases between. CDR1 and CDR2 from the germline V gene are SEHNR and FQNEAQ (reference sequence). There are 16 residues in the CDR3. In DNA form, the CDR3 reads TGTGCCAGCAGCCGCGGAGGCACAGTCTATAATTCACCCCTCCACTTT. Amino acids: CASSRGGTVYNSPLHF.

The CDR3 protein is CASSFPRTGDYGYTF. CDR3 DNA sequence: TGTGCCAGCAGTTTCCCCCGGACAGGGGATTATGGCTACACCTTC. The V and J genes are TRBV28 and TRBJ1-2; 9 bases line up with TRBD1. Germline V gene lookup returns CDR1 MDHEN and CDR2 SYDVKM. V was clipped by 3 bases and J by 5 bases; unmatched bases: 7. The CDR3 runs 15 residues.

The V call is TRBV28, the J call TRBJ2-1, with 12 positions matching TRBD2. The germline V gene has CDR1 MDHEN and CDR2 SYDVKM. The J segment lost 2 bases and the V segment lost 7 bases, leaving 12 bases of the junction unmatched. The CDR3 covers 18 residues. The CDR3 reads CASKPGTSGPSAYNEQFF. The CDR3 DNA reads as TGTGCCAGCAAGCCCGGGACTAGCGGGCCATCGGCCTACAATGAGCAGTTCTTC.

This chain links TRBV5-1 with TRBJ1-3; 9 bases map to TRBD1. Per germline, CDR1 SGHRS and CDR2 YFSETQ. V shed 5 bases and J 1 base; nucleotides not matched to a gene: 4. This CDR3 comprises 15 residues. The DNA of the CDR3 is TGCGCCAGCAGAAGGGACAGGGTATCTGGAAACACCATATATTTT. It encodes CASRRDRVSGNTIYF.

This clone occurred once. The chain joins TRBV12-3 or TRBV12-4 to TRBJ1-2; weak D call: TRBD1 (5 bases). V lost 1 base to trimming and J lost 6 bases, with 9 bases between them. This CDR3 has 13 residues. CDR3 bases: TGTGCCAGCAGTTTAGGTCAGGGCGATGGCTACACCTTC. Translation gives CASSLGQGDGYTF.

In DNA form, the CDR3 reads TGTGCCAGCACCGAGAACCCCCAAGGGGCTGAAGCTTTCTTT. Its protein is CASTENPQGAEAFF. V and J are TRBV4-2 and TRBJ1-1, with TRBD1 as a possible D gene (5 bases). In germline, CDR1 is LGHNA, CDR2 YNFKEQ. This CDR3 comprises 14 residues. Deletions cut 7 bases from V and 6 bases from J, with 18 bases between.

This clone was recorded a few times. This rearrangement joins TRBV24-1 to TRBJ1-5; 8 bases fit TRBD1. V lost 4 bases, J lost 4 bases, and 8 bases stayed unmatched. Germline V CDR1 and CDR2: KGHDR, SFDVKD. CDR3 length: 16 amino acids. This CDR3 reads CATSDPDRDGNQPQHF. Written as DNA, the CDR3 is TGTGCCACCAGTGACCCGGACAGGGATGGGAATCAGCCCCAGCATTTT.

The chain combines TRBV7-2 with TRBJ2-7; the D is unclear. Germline CDR1 and CDR2: SGHTA and FQGNSA. The CDR3 covers 13 residues. The V and J ends lost 9 bases and 0 bases respectively, with 12 bases between them. The CDR3 nucleotides read TGTGCCAGTCGGCTACAGAGCTCCTACGAGCAGTACTTC. The encoded protein is CASRLQSSYEQYF.